A selection of T cell receptor beta chains follows, all from one sample in a study of T cells in Graves' hyperthyroidism and ophthalmopathy. MiXCR, run by TCRdb on the multiplex PCR reads, gives a single entry per CDR3 protein. The data contain about 250,000 distinct CDR3 sequences, around 22% of them singletons. The source material was blood. The receptors were gathered from a man between 25 and 39 years old with Graves' ophthalmopathy. CDR3s include the opening cysteine and the closing phenylalanine or tryptophan. D genes are given only for firm matches. Not all rows give a size; the values are once, few, many and, for expanded clones, a class.

j_call clone_size v_call d_call cdr3_aa cdr3_nt
TRBJ1-2 many TRBV7-9 . CASSDAVVTRGYTF TGTGCCAGCAGCGACGCCGTCGTTACGCGTGGCTACACCTTC
TRBJ2-1 many TRBV9 . CASSVGGADEQFF TGTGCCAGCAGCGTAGGGGGGGCGGATGAGCAGTTCTTC
TRBJ2-1 few TRBV24-1 TRBD1 CATSAGQAQFF TGTGCCACCAGTGCGGGACAGGCCCAGTTCTTC
TRBJ2-2 . TRBV7-6 . CASSPGRGGRTGELFF TGTGCCAGCAGCCCAGGGCGTGGAGGACGGACCGGGGAGCTGTTTTTT
TRBJ2-2 . TRBV5-1 . CASNFHTGELFF TGCGCCAGCAATTTTCACACCGGGGAGCTGTTTTTT
TRBJ2-1 . TRBV6-2/TRBV6-3 TRBD2 CASSYSGGSIDEQFF TGTGCCAGCAGTTACTCGGGCGGGAGTATCGATGAGCAGTTCTTC
TRBJ2-1 . TRBV20-1 TRBD1 CSARGQGIYNEQFF TGCAGTGCTAGGGGACAGGGTATTTACAATGAGCAGTTCTTC
TRBJ2-7 few TRBV14 . CASSQDTSLYEQYF TGTGCCAGCAGCCAAGATACCTCGCTGTACGAGCAGTACTTC
TRBJ2-7 few TRBV25-1 TRBD1 CASSEVPGQLHYEQYF TGTGCCAGCAGTGAAGTTCCGGGACAGCTACACTACGAGCAGTACTTC
TRBJ2-2 . TRBV7-3 TRBD1 CTSSRTGDGELFF TGTACCAGCAGCCGGACAGGGGACGGGGAGCTGTTTTTT